This T cell receptor (beta chain) stems from a study of blood T cell repertoires in COVID-19 (dated by TCRdb to the early 2020s). For the wider study: The collaborator samples originated in the United States, Italy and Spain and spanned the acute and convalescent phases of COVID-19. The prospective study material was composed of cDNA or gDNA derived from T cells, B-cell-depleted T cells, or PBMCs. Deeply sampled blood TCRbeta repertoires from subjects exposed to, actively infected with, or recovered from COVID-19 were included in the dataset. The repertoires were made available in a free public database intended to serve as a resource for research on the immune response to SARS-CoV-2. Samples were obtained from the ongoing ImmuneRACE study (first 160 participants) and from 1,254 subjects provided by 6 global collaborators. Sample metadata almost always included a de-identified subject ID, COVID-19 status, age in years and sex. Where available, HLA class I and class II types were obtained from metadata supplied by the sample provider rather than from assay-based typing. What the study reported, not specific to this receptor: The quantity of clinical and demographic metadata differed by source and by participant and was supplied without curation.

The immunoSEQ Assay, a bias-controlled multiplex PCR, was used to amplify TCRbeta CDR3 regions from genomic DNA. In the paper's pipeline: The number of nucleated cells in each sample was estimated by amplification of reference gene primers within the assay. To quantify the absolute abundance of each unique TCRbeta CDR3 rearrangement, sequence reads were collapsed and filtered. For each sample, productive Simpson clonality was calculated as the square root of Simpson's diversity index across productive rearrangements. TCRdb provides this immuneACCESS table in a form limited to in-frame rearrangements. Some clones are lacking; in checked studies, under half of them reflect an unresolved V gene, and why the rest are absent is not known. D and trimming come from the DNA, and the V and J calls and clone size come from that table. This sample has under 250,000 clones in its table, and 70% to 90% of those were observed once. The biggest ten clones account for more than 1.5% of the sample.

This clone was seen more than once but under ten times. The antigen this receptor binds is unknown. Per-base quality was not reported, and no clone a single base away is much larger than it. In the prospective study, participants were about 18 to 95 years old, resided in about two dozen geographic areas of the United States, and were enrolled through a virtual design. In the prospective study, participants were assigned to cohorts based on the clinical history participants reported in a screening survey and a study questionnaire. ImmuneRACE Cohort 3 recovered participants were defined by two consecutive negative NP/OP PCR tests, healthcare professional clearance, or symptom resolution. In the prospective study, mobile phlebotomists collected whole blood, serum and a nasopharyngeal or oropharyngeal swab from each participant. Prospective study participants could optionally give additional blood draws and questionnaires over an approximately two-month period. Prospective study blood samples were shipped either frozen or at room temperature before DNA extraction.

Specimen: PBMCs or T cells enriched from blood (not recorded which). The TCR comes from a man aged 40-50 years who had recovered from COVID-19.

The CDR3 sequence is CASSQDLVGGYEQYF. The base sequence is TGCGCCAGCAGCCAAGATCTGGTCGGGGGCTACGAGCAGTACTTC. The rearrangement joined TRBV4-1 to TRBJ2-7; D gene: possibly TRBD2, on 6 matching bases. A distance of 12 bases separates the germline ends of V and J, which lose 0 bases and 3 bases respectively. The germline V gene specifies MGHRA as CDR1 and YSYEKL as CDR2. Its CDR3 holds 15 amino acids, cysteine through phenylalanine. Of the read, only the CDR3 DNA is kept; its 45 bases are in frame from base 1.